The 25 T cell receptor beta chains below were found in one sample sequenced in a study of T cell responses to AZD1222 COVID-19 vaccine. The repertoire was sequenced with immunoSEQ multiplex PCR; TCRdb's copy has only in-frame clones and lacks some. The sample includes about 77,000 clones, under 95% of them seen just once. This specimen consisted of peripheral blood, obtained 28 days after the second AZD1222 dose. The receptor set was obtained from an adult who received the AZD1222 COVID-19 vaccine.

The CDR3 DNA is TGCAGCGTTCCCGGGAGCGGGTCCTACGAGCAGTACTTC. As protein: CSVPGSGSYEQYF. This chain links TRBV29-1 with TRBJ2-7; weak D call: TRBD2 (6 bases). The length of the CDR3 is 13 residues. The germline gives CDR1 SQVTM, CDR2 ANQGSEA. Trimming left V 5 bases short and J 1 base short, with 12 bases between.

The rearrangement joins TRBV7-9 to TRBJ2-5, with D possibly matching TRBD1 (6 bases). The CDR3 spans 14 residues. Trimming stripped 5 bases from V and 4 bases from J, with 14 bases between. Germline assignment: CDR1 SEHNR and CDR2 FQNEAQ (reference sequence). In nucleotides, the CDR3 is TGTGCCAGCAGCGCGAAAATAGGGGGAGAGACCCAGTACTTC. Translating gives CASSAKIGGETQYF.

CDR3 DNA: TGTGCCAGCAGACCCTTCCGGAACGCTGAGCAGTTCTTC. Its translation: CASRPFRNAEQFF. The genes are TRBV6-5 and TRBJ2-1; D not certain. V was clipped by 6 bases and J by 9 bases, with 15 bases between them. CDR3 length: 13 amino acids. Germline V lookup: CDR1 MNHEY, CDR2 SVGAGI.

CDR3 DNA sequence: TGCGCCAGCAGTTCTCCATCGACAGGGGGTAGAGTCAACACCGGGGAGCTGTTTTTT. It specifies CASSSPSTGGRVNTGELFF. The chain carries TRBV10-2 and TRBJ2-2; 9 bases match TRBD1. The V and J ends lost 5 bases and 2 bases, in that order; junction bases with no gene match: 15. From germline, CDR1 is WSHSY and CDR2 SAAADI. This CDR3 is built from 19 residues.

This clone has a single count. This chain joins TRBV12-3 or TRBV12-4 and TRBJ1-1; no clear D. Trimming shortened V by 5 bases and J by 3 bases, and 7 bases separated the two germline ends. The CDR3 covers 12 residues. The CDR3 here is CASSIQDTEAFF. CDR3 nucleotides: TGTGCCAGCAGTATTCAGGACACTGAAGCTTTCTTT.

The CDR3 DNA reads as TGCGCCAGCAGCCAAGGCACTAGCGGTGCCTACGAGCAGTACTTC. The encoded protein is CASSQGTSGAYEQYF. The V gene is TRBV4-3, the J gene TRBJ2-7; TRBD2 matches at 8 bases. CDR3 length: 15 amino acids. Germline V gene data show CDR1 as LGHNA and CDR2 as YSLEER. V lost 1 base and J lost 2; bases outside the gene matches: 4.

This chain connects TRBV6-5 to TRBJ2-7; D is unresolved. Trimming left V 0 bases short and J 1 base short, with 7 bases between. CDR3 size: 14 residues. Germline values: CDR1 MNHEY, CDR2 SVGAGI. The CDR3 sequence is CASSYSDGSYEQYF. The CDR3 bases are TGTGCCAGCAGTTACTCGGACGGATCCTACGAGCAGTACTTC.

The chain combines TRBV27 with TRBJ2-6; D remains ambiguous. The CDR3 has 15 amino acids. Between the trimmed V and J ends, which lost 6 bases and 5 bases, there was a span of 14 bases. The germline gives CDR1 MNHEY, CDR2 SMNVEV (reference sequence). The CDR3 bases are TGTGCCAGCAGAAGGCTTGGTGACAGGGCCAACGTCCTGACTTTC. This translates into CASRRLGDRANVLTF.

This chain uses TRBV6-4 with TRBJ2-1; D remains ambiguous. Trimming stripped 4 bases from V and 3 bases from J, with 7 bases between. Germline CDR1 and CDR2: MRHNA and SNTAGT. This CDR3 region has 13 residues. DNA for the CDR3: TGTGCCAGCAGTGTTGACGACTACAATGAGCAGTTCTTC. This codes for CASSVDDYNEQFF.

The gene calls are TRBV20-1 and TRBJ2-7, with 10 bases that match TRBD1. The CDR3 is 14 residues long. J was trimmed by 3 bases and V by 3 bases; bases with no gene match: 5. The germline gives CDR1 DFQATT, CDR2 SNEGSKA (reference sequence). CDR3 nucleotide sequence: TGCAGTGCTAGTTATGGGACAGGGGTCTACGAGCAGTACTTC. The encoded protein is CSASYGTGVYEQYF.

V gene TRBV2 combines with J gene TRBJ2-5, with TRBD2 matching over 10 bases. This CDR3 contains 16 residues. After removal of 5 bases from V and 5 bases from J, the junction contained 11 bases not matched to a gene. The germline V gene has CDR1 SNHLY and CDR2 FYNNEI. The DNA for the CDR3 is TGTGCCAGCAGTAGTCTAGCGGGAGCCAAGGGGGAGACCCAGTACTTC. Amino acids: CASSSLAGAKGETQYF.

CDR3 sequence: CAGDSHLYQPQHF. The CDR3 nucleotides are TGCGCCGGTGACAGTCACCTATATCAGCCCCAGCATTTT. The genes are TRBV4-1 and TRBJ1-5; weak D call: TRBD1 (5 bases). The germline CDR1 and CDR2 sequences are MGHRA and YSYEKL. This CDR3 has 13 amino acids. V was pared by 11 bases and J by 5 bases, with 16 bases between.

The chain joins TRBV5-1 to TRBJ1-5; no definite D call. This CDR3 region has 10 residues. Germline V lookup: CDR1 SGHRS, CDR2 YFSETQ. Trimming cost V 2 bases and J 11 bases, with 5 bases left between them. CDR3 residues: CASSLLSQHF. The CDR3 region has the DNA TGCGCCAGCAGCTTATTATCCCAGCATTTT.

The table lists this clone with a few counts. V gene TRBV14 combines with J gene TRBJ1-2; maybe TRBD1 (6 bases). V lost 1 base and J lost 6, with 39 bases in between. CDR1 and CDR2 from the germline V gene are SGHDN and FVKESK. The CDR3 consists of 23 residues. The CDR3, as DNA: TGTGCCAGCAGCCAAGTGGGACATCCGGATAACTATGGCTACATCGAGGGGAGAAATGGCTACACCTTC. It codes for CASSQVGHPDNYGYIEGRNGYTF.

The genes are TRBV20-1 and TRBJ1-3; D unclear. The V end lost 3 bases, the J end lost 1 base, and 10 bases lay between the germline ends. CDR3 length: 14 amino acids. Germline V gene sequence: CDR1 DFQATT, CDR2 SNEGSKA (reference sequence). CDR3 nucleotides: TGCAGTGCTAGTCAGTCGATGTCTGGAAACACCATATATTTT. It codes for CSASQSMSGNTIYF.

The chain recombines TRBV29-1 with TRBJ1-1; D unclear. There are 12 residues in the CDR3. Germline V gene sequence: CDR1 SQVTM, CDR2 ANQGSEA. Trimming pared 0 bases from V and 11 bases from J, leaving 13 bases between. CDR3 nucleotides: TGCAGCGTTGAAGAGGGGATGGGGTTCGCTTTCTTT. Translation gives CSVEEGMGFAFF.

This sequence joins TRBV3-1 (or the pseudogene TRBV3-2) and TRBJ2-5; D perhaps matches TRBD1 (6 bases). Germline values: CDR1 LGHDT, CDR2 YNNKEL (reference sequence). V lost 5 bases to trimming and J lost 0 bases, with 10 bases between them. This CDR3 has 14 amino acids. The CDR3 reads CASSIRTDQETQYF. The DNA for the CDR3 is TGTGCCAGCAGCATCCGGACAGACCAAGAGACCCAGTACTTC.

Here the CDR3 reads CASSATSGSAYEQYF. The CDR3, as DNA: TGTGCCAGCAGCGCTACTAGCGGGAGTGCCTACGAGCAGTACTTC. This chain uses TRBV6-5 with TRBJ2-7; 11 bases map to TRBD2. The CDR3 runs to 15 residues. V trimming: 6 bases; J trimming: 2 bases; junction bases outside the gene matches: 6. Germline lookup yields CDR1 MNHEY and CDR2 SVGAGI.

The rearrangement uses TRBV3-1 (or the pseudogene TRBV3-2) and TRBJ2-7, with 8 bases lining up with TRBD1. CDR1 is LGHDT, CDR2 YNNKEL, per germline (reference sequence). This CDR3 contains 15 residues. The trim removed 4 bases at V and 3 bases at J, leaving 8 bases unmatched. CDR3 nucleotide sequence: TGTGCCAGCAGCCTGGGACAGGTGGGATTCTACGAGCAGTACTTC. Its translation is CASSLGQVGFYEQYF.

V usage is TRBV20-1 and J usage is TRBJ2-1; the D gene is possibly TRBD2 (5 bases). In germline, CDR1 is DFQATT, CDR2 SNEGSKA (reference sequence). The CDR3 runs to 14 residues. Trimming took off 3 bases at V and 7 bases at J, with 16 bases between the two ends. The CDR3 loop is CSASSSLGKNEQFF. DNA of the CDR3: TGCAGTGCTAGTAGTAGCCTCGGGAAGAATGAGCAGTTCTTC.

This clone was detected once. V is TRBV7-2 and J is TRBJ1-3, with D maybe TRBD1 (6 bases). Trimming shortened V by 1 base and J by 0 bases, and 10 bases separated the two germline ends. The CDR3 covers 16 residues. CDR1 SGHTA and CDR2 FQGNSA come from the germline V gene. The CDR3 nucleotides are TGTGCCAGCAGCTTAGTGGGGGCCAGCTCTGGAAACACCATATATTTT. Its protein product is CASSLVGASSGNTIYF. The complete variable domain, with remaining parts taken from reference TRBV7-2 and TRBJ1-3, reads GAGVSQSPSNKVTEKGKDVELRCDPISGHTALYWYRQSLGQGLEFLIYFQGNSAPDKSGLPSDRFSAERTGGSVSTLTIQRTQQEDSAVYLCASSLVGASSGNTIYFGEGSWLTVV.

The rearrangement uses TRBV19 and TRBJ1-1; maybe TRBD1 (5 bases). Per the germline V gene, CDR1 is LNHDA and CDR2 is SQIVND (reference sequence). The V end was cut by 3 bases, the J end by 4 bases, with 15 bases between. The CDR3 is made up of 15 amino acids. DNA of the CDR3: TGTGCCAGTAGTATCGTTGGGGGAGGGGTCACTGAAGCTTTCTTT. Residues: CASSIVGGGVTEAFF.

The genes are TRBV6-6 and TRBJ1-2, with 9 bases lining up with TRBD1. CDR1 and CDR2 (germline): MNHNY, SVGAGI (reference sequence). The length of the CDR3 is 16 residues. The V gene end was trimmed by 0 bases and the J gene end by 4 bases; junction bases not matched to a gene: 6. The CDR3 reads CASSYSGQGRGYGYTF. Written as DNA, the CDR3 is TGTGCCAGCAGTTACTCGGGACAGGGTCGAGGCTATGGCTACACCTTC.

This rearrangement joins TRBV25-1 to TRBJ2-5; D perhaps matches TRBD2 (5 bases). V was trimmed by 3 bases and J by 0 bases, leaving 14 bases between them. Germline assignment: CDR1 MGHDK and CDR2 SYGVNS. The CDR3 loop spans 16 amino acids. DNA of the CDR3: TGTGCCAGCAGTGAGGGGAAAGCGGTGTACCAAGAGACCCAGTACTTC. Encoded protein: CASSEGKAVYQETQYF.

The chain uses TRBV19 and TRBJ1-5; maybe TRBD1 (5 bases). There are 15 residues in the CDR3. V was clipped by 3 bases and J by 1 base, with 10 bases between them. Germline V lookup: CDR1 LNHDA, CDR2 SQIVND (reference sequence). DNA of the CDR3: TGTGCCAGTAGTATTGGAGGGGACAGCAATCAGCCCCAGCATTTT. It specifies CASSIGGDSNQPQHF.